Listed below are T cell receptor beta chains from one sample, sequenced in a study of blood T cell repertoires in COVID-19. Profiling relied on immunoSEQ multiplex PCR, and the TCRdb table lists in-frame clones only, not all of them. There are roughly 280,000 clones in the sample; 80% to 90% occur only once, and less than 2.5% lies in the top ten. The sample taken for sequencing was PBMCs or T cells enriched from blood (not recorded which). These TCRs come from a woman aged 18-29 years who had recovered from COVID-19. The CDR3 runs from the conserved cysteine through the conserved F or W. Each record gives: clone size, V gene, D gene, J gene, CDR3 DNA, CDR3 protein. A D gene is named only where the DNA matches it firmly. The listing skips clone size in some rows; elsewhere it reads once, few, many or a size class.

abundance: NA; v_gene: TRBV15; d_gene: NA; j_gene: TRBJ2-2; CDR3nt: TGTGCCACCAGCAGCGCGATCCCAAATGGGGAGCTGTTTTTT; CDR3aa: CATSSAIPNGELFF
abundance: NA; v_gene: TRBV19; d_gene: NA; j_gene: TRBJ2-7; CDR3nt: TGTGCCAGTAGTACCGGGGGCTACGAGCAGTACTTC; CDR3aa: CASSTGGYEQYF
abundance: NA; v_gene: TRBV2; d_gene: TRBD1; j_gene: TRBJ1-2; CDR3nt: TGTGCCAGCAGTGTTTCATCGGGACAGGGAGCGGGCTACACCTTC; CDR3aa: CASSVSSGQGAGYTF
abundance: NA; v_gene: TRBV6-5; d_gene: NA; j_gene: TRBJ1-2; CDR3nt: TGTGCCAGCAGTTACTCGAAAGGGGATGGCTACACCTTC; CDR3aa: CASSYSKGDGYTF
abundance: NA; v_gene: TRBV5-1; d_gene: NA; j_gene: TRBJ1-1; CDR3nt: TGCGCCAGCAGCTTAGAGGAGGGGAACACTGAAGCTTTCTTT; CDR3aa: CASSLEEGNTEAFF
abundance: NA; v_gene: TRBV4-1; d_gene: TRBD2; j_gene: TRBJ2-7; CDR3nt: TGCGCCAGCAGCCCCGGACTAGCGGGGGGGAGCGGCATGTACGAGCAGTACTTC; CDR3aa: CASSPGLAGGSGMYEQYF
abundance: NA; v_gene: TRBV3-1/TRBV3-2; d_gene: NA; j_gene: TRBJ1-3; CDR3nt: TGTGCCAGCAGCCCGAGGCAACTACTTGACTCTGGAAACACCATATATTTT; CDR3aa: CASSPRQLLDSGNTIYF
abundance: NA; v_gene: TRBV3-1/TRBV3-2; d_gene: TRBD1; j_gene: TRBJ1-5; CDR3nt: TGTGCCAGCAGCCAAGTCAGGGGGCGCCAGCCCCAGCATTTT; CDR3aa: CASSQVRGRQPQHF
abundance: NA; v_gene: TRBV11-2; d_gene: TRBD1; j_gene: TRBJ2-3; CDR3nt: TGTGCCAGCAGTTACGACAGGGGGCACACAGATACGCAGTATTTT; CDR3aa: CASSYDRGHTDTQYF
abundance: NA; v_gene: TRBV7-2; d_gene: TRBD2; j_gene: TRBJ2-7; CDR3nt: TGTGCCAGCAGCTTAGCGAGAGGACTAGCGGGGTCATCCTTTTACGAGCAGTACTTC; CDR3aa: CASSLARGLAGSSFYEQYF
abundance: few; v_gene: TRBV6-5; d_gene: NA; j_gene: TRBJ1-5; CDR3nt: TGTGCCAGCAATCCGACAGGAAGCAATCAGCCCCAGCATTTT; CDR3aa: CASNPTGSNQPQHF
abundance: few; v_gene: TRBV19; d_gene: NA; j_gene: TRBJ2-5; CDR3nt: TGTGCCAGTAGTAAAGAGGCGGGTTATGTGGAGACCCAGTACTTC; CDR3aa: CASSKEAGYVETQYF
abundance: once; v_gene: TRBV24-1; d_gene: TRBD1; j_gene: TRBJ1-4; CDR3nt: TGTGCCACCAGTCGCGGACAGGAAGCAAATGAAAAACTGTTTTTT; CDR3aa: CATSRGQEANEKLFF
abundance: NA; v_gene: TRBV2; d_gene: TRBD2; j_gene: TRBJ2-3; CDR3nt: TGTGCCAGCACTAGCGGGGTTCGCACAGATACGCAGTATTTT; CDR3aa: CASTSGVRTDTQYF
abundance: NA; v_gene: TRBV7-9; d_gene: NA; j_gene: TRBJ2-7; CDR3nt: TGTGCCAGCAGCAGAGCCACCGCGGGGGCGTCCGAGCAGTACTTC; CDR3aa: CASSRATAGASEQYF
abundance: NA; v_gene: TRBV28; d_gene: NA; j_gene: TRBJ1-5; CDR3nt: TGTGCCAGCGCCCTGCACGGGGTGGGTCAGCCCCAGCATTTT; CDR3aa: CASALHGVGQPQHF
abundance: NA; v_gene: TRBV6-5; d_gene: NA; j_gene: TRBJ1-1; CDR3nt: TGTGCCAGCAGTCCGCCTCGGCAGGGAAGCACTGAAGCTTTCTTT; CDR3aa: CASSPPRQGSTEAFF
abundance: NA; v_gene: TRBV12-3/TRBV12-4; d_gene: NA; j_gene: TRBJ2-2; CDR3nt: TGTGCCAGCAGCCCCGCGGGGGAGCTGTTTTTT; CDR3aa: CASSPAGELFF
abundance: NA; v_gene: TRBV18; d_gene: TRBD1; j_gene: TRBJ1-2; CDR3nt: TGTGCCAGCTCACCCGTCCAGGGGGTGGTTAACTATGGCTACACCTTC; CDR3aa: CASSPVQGVVNYGYTF
abundance: once; v_gene: TRBV30; d_gene: NA; j_gene: TRBJ2-2; CDR3nt: TGTGCCTGGAGTGTGAGGGGGAGATCCACCGGGGAGCTGTTTTTT; CDR3aa: CAWSVRGRSTGELFF
abundance: NA; v_gene: TRBV24-1; d_gene: NA; j_gene: TRBJ2-5; CDR3nt: TGTGCCACCAGTGATTTCAGGAAACAAGAGACCCAGTACTTC; CDR3aa: CATSDFRKQETQYF
abundance: NA; v_gene: TRBV19; d_gene: TRBD1; j_gene: TRBJ1-2; CDR3nt: TGTGCCAGTAGCACCCACGGACAGGCTTACTATGGCTACACCTTC; CDR3aa: CASSTHGQAYYGYTF
abundance: NA; v_gene: TRBV30; d_gene: NA; j_gene: TRBJ2-7; CDR3nt: TGTGCCTGGAGTGCACAGTACGAGCAGTACTTC; CDR3aa: CAWSAQYEQYF
abundance: once; v_gene: TRBV28; d_gene: NA; j_gene: TRBJ1-2; CDR3nt: TGTGCCAGCACCGGCGACAGCTATGGCTACACCTTC; CDR3aa: CASTGDSYGYTF
abundance: NA; v_gene: TRBV28; d_gene: NA; j_gene: TRBJ1-2; CDR3nt: TGTGCCAGCAGTCCTGGGGGGAATGGCTACACCTTC; CDR3aa: CASSPGGNGYTF
abundance: NA; v_gene: TRBV4-1; d_gene: NA; j_gene: TRBJ1-4; CDR3nt: TGCGCCAGCAGCCAAGATAGCCCCACTAATGAAAAACTGTTTTTT; CDR3aa: CASSQDSPTNEKLFF
abundance: NA; v_gene: TRBV5-4; d_gene: NA; j_gene: TRBJ1-6; CDR3nt: TGTGCCAGCAGCTCTAACCGGGACGGGGGGCTTTCACCCCTCCACTTT; CDR3aa: CASSSNRDGGLSPLHF
abundance: NA; v_gene: TRBV16; d_gene: TRBD2; j_gene: TRBJ2-7; CDR3nt: TGTGCCAGCAGCCAATCGTCGGCGGGGGGGTTCGGCAACGAGCAGTACTTC; CDR3aa: CASSQSSAGGFGNEQYF
abundance: NA; v_gene: TRBV6-5; d_gene: NA; j_gene: TRBJ1-2; CDR3nt: TGTGCCAGCAGTTACTCGGGCTCCTATGGCTACACCTTC; CDR3aa: CASSYSGSYGYTF
abundance: NA; v_gene: TRBV10-3; d_gene: NA; j_gene: TRBJ1-2; CDR3nt: TGTGCCATCAGCGAAGGGGGATTTGAAGGCTACACCTTC; CDR3aa: CAISEGGFEGYTF
abundance: few; v_gene: TRBV5-1; d_gene: NA; j_gene: TRBJ2-7; CDR3nt: TGCGCCAGCAGCCTGGGACCGTGGAGCTCCTACGAGCAGTACTTC; CDR3aa: CASSLGPWSSYEQYF
abundance: once; v_gene: TRBV19; d_gene: NA; j_gene: TRBJ1-2; CDR3nt: TGTGCCAGCGGGTGGAGGGGCGGCTATGGCTACACCTTC; CDR3aa: CASGWRGGYGYTF
abundance: NA; v_gene: TRBV5-5; d_gene: TRBD1; j_gene: TRBJ1-1; CDR3nt: TGTGCCAGCAACCCGACAGGGGGGATCACTGAAGCTTTCTTT; CDR3aa: CASNPTGGITEAFF
abundance: NA; v_gene: TRBV27; d_gene: TRBD1; j_gene: TRBJ2-5; CDR3nt: TGTGCCAGCTCTACGCGGACAGGGACTTGGGAGACCCAGTACTTC; CDR3aa: CASSTRTGTWETQYF
abundance: NA; v_gene: TRBV7-8; d_gene: NA; j_gene: TRBJ2-7; CDR3nt: TGTGCCAGCAGCTTAGCAGAACCGCGATCGCAGTACTTC; CDR3aa: CASSLAEPRSQYF
abundance: many; v_gene: TRBV11-3; d_gene: TRBD1; j_gene: TRBJ1-4; CDR3nt: TGTGCCAGCAGCTTAAGTGGTGGGACAGGGAAAGAAAAACTGTTTTTT; CDR3aa: CASSLSGGTGKEKLFF
abundance: few; v_gene: TRBV27; d_gene: NA; j_gene: TRBJ1-2; CDR3nt: TGTGCCAGCAGGGAGCTTGCAGGGGACTATGGCTACACCTTC; CDR3aa: CASRELAGDYGYTF
abundance: NA; v_gene: TRBV5-1; d_gene: TRBD1; j_gene: TRBJ1-5; CDR3nt: TGCGCCAGCAGCTGGACAGGTCAGGGCAATCAGCCCCAGCATTTT; CDR3aa: CASSWTGQGNQPQHF
abundance: few; v_gene: TRBV10-1; d_gene: NA; j_gene: TRBJ2-1; CDR3nt: TGCGCCAGCAGTGAGCTGGCACAGGCCTCCTACAATGAGCAGTTCTTC; CDR3aa: CASSELAQASYNEQFF
abundance: NA; v_gene: TRBV20-1; d_gene: NA; j_gene: TRBJ1-1; CDR3nt: TGCAGTCCACAAAACACTGAAGCTTTCTTT; CDR3aa: CSPQNTEAFF
abundance: NA; v_gene: TRBV6-5; d_gene: NA; j_gene: TRBJ2-1; CDR3nt: TGTGCCAGCAGTTTGCAGGGGCAATACAATGAGCAGTTCTTC; CDR3aa: CASSLQGQYNEQFF
abundance: NA; v_gene: TRBV18; d_gene: TRBD1; j_gene: TRBJ1-2; CDR3nt: TGTGCCAGCTCACCTCAACAGGGACAGGGGTATGGCTACACCTTC; CDR3aa: CASSPQQGQGYGYTF
abundance: NA; v_gene: TRBV10-3; d_gene: TRBD1; j_gene: TRBJ1-2; CDR3nt: TGTGCCATCAGTGAGTTCACCGAACAGGGGAAGGATGGCTACACCTTC; CDR3aa: CAISEFTEQGKDGYTF
abundance: NA; v_gene: TRBV5-6; d_gene: NA; j_gene: TRBJ1-6; CDR3nt: TGTGCCAGCACCCCGGGGTATAGGCGGGAGTCACCCCTCCACTTT; CDR3aa: CASTPGYRRESPLHF
abundance: NA; v_gene: TRBV19; d_gene: NA; j_gene: TRBJ1-2; CDR3nt: TGTGCCAGTAGTAGCCAGGGGAGGGACTATGGCTACACCTTC; CDR3aa: CASSSQGRDYGYTF
abundance: NA; v_gene: TRBV27; d_gene: NA; j_gene: TRBJ1-5; CDR3nt: TGTGCCAGCAGTTGGGGACTCAATCAGCCCCAGCATTTT; CDR3aa: CASSWGLNQPQHF
abundance: NA; v_gene: TRBV7-9; d_gene: TRBD1; j_gene: TRBJ2-2; CDR3nt: TGTGCCAGCAGCCCCCCCGCGACAGGGCTGCCCGGGGAGCTGTTTTTT; CDR3aa: CASSPPATGLPGELFF
abundance: NA; v_gene: TRBV7-3; d_gene: NA; j_gene: TRBJ1-3; CDR3nt: TGTGCCAGCAGCTTAAGCCCCACGGGGAACTTGCGAAACACCATATATTTT; CDR3aa: CASSLSPTGNLRNTIYF
abundance: NA; v_gene: TRBV3-1/TRBV3-2; d_gene: NA; j_gene: TRBJ1-1; CDR3nt: TGTGCCAGCAGCCAAGTGCGGGGCACTGAAGCTTTCTTT; CDR3aa: CASSQVRGTEAFF
abundance: NA; v_gene: TRBV5-8; d_gene: NA; j_gene: TRBJ1-5; CDR3nt: TGTGCCAGCAGCTTTAGTGGGGGGGCGAGTCAGCCCCAGCATTTT; CDR3aa: CASSFSGGASQPQHF
abundance: NA; v_gene: TRBV7-3; d_gene: TRBD1; j_gene: TRBJ2-7; CDR3nt: TGTGCCAGCAGCTTAAGCGGGGGACAGGGTAACGAGCAGTACTTC; CDR3aa: CASSLSGGQGNEQYF
abundance: NA; v_gene: TRBV7-9; d_gene: TRBD1; j_gene: TRBJ1-1; CDR3nt: TGTGCCAGCAGCCATGGGACAGGCTTCTTAAACACTGAAGCTTTCTTT; CDR3aa: CASSHGTGFLNTEAFF
abundance: NA; v_gene: TRBV29-1; d_gene: TRBD1; j_gene: TRBJ1-4; CDR3nt: TGCAGCGTCCAACAGGGGTCTAATGAAAAACTGTTTTTT; CDR3aa: CSVQQGSNEKLFF
abundance: once; v_gene: TRBV11-2; d_gene: TRBD2; j_gene: TRBJ2-1; CDR3nt: TGTGCCAGCAGCTTCCTAGCGGGGGGTATGAATGAGCAGTTCTTC; CDR3aa: CASSFLAGGMNEQFF
abundance: once; v_gene: TRBV27; d_gene: NA; j_gene: TRBJ2-1; CDR3nt: TGTGCCAGCAGACTAGCTCGGCCAGGAGAGCAGTTCTTC; CDR3aa: CASRLARPGEQFF
abundance: NA; v_gene: TRBV19; d_gene: NA; j_gene: TRBJ1-3; CDR3nt: TGTGCCACCCAAACCGGGAGGGTGGATGGGCACTCTGGAAACACCATATATTTT; CDR3aa: CATQTGRVDGHSGNTIYF
abundance: NA; v_gene: TRBV29-1; d_gene: TRBD1; j_gene: TRBJ1-2; CDR3nt: TGCAGCGCTACGACAGGGGATAACTATGGCTACACCTTC; CDR3aa: CSATTGDNYGYTF